Presented here are 27 T cell receptor beta chains from one specimen sequenced in a study of blood T cell repertoires in COVID-19 (dated by TCRdb to 2018 to 2020). Library preparation employed the immunoSEQ multiplex PCR assay. Imported from immuneACCESS, the table was reduced by TCRdb to in-frame sequences with V and J called. These copies leave out some clones; in studies compared against another copy, an unresolved V gene accounts for under half, and the cause of the remainder is not known. Present in this sample are under 250,000 clones, approximately 83% of which were seen just once. Of the sample, 2% to 3% falls within the top ten clones. Sequenced sample: peripheral blood. The receptor set was obtained from a woman between 40 and 55 years old with active or convalescent COVID-19.

The rearrangement links TRBV24-1 to TRBJ1-1, with TRBD1 matching over 7 bases. The V gene end was trimmed by 3 bases and the J gene end by 5 bases; junction bases not matched to a gene: 8. CDR3 length: 15 residues. Looked up from germline, CDR1 is KGHDR and CDR2 is SFDVKD. Here the CDR3 reads CATSDPTGKETEAFF. The CDR3 region has the DNA TGTGCCACCAGTGATCCGACAGGGAAAGAGACTGAAGCTTTCTTT.

This chain links TRBV7-2 with TRBJ1-4; 7 bases agree with TRBD1. Germline CDR1 SGHTA, CDR2 FQGNSA. The length of the CDR3 is 15 residues. V dropped 5 bases and J dropped 8; count of bases not matched to a gene: 11. The CDR3 bases are TGTGCCAGCAGCCTATTTCAGGGGGGAAGGGAAAAACTGTTTTTT. This encodes CASSLFQGGREKLFF.

The rearrangement links TRBV5-1 to TRBJ1-4; 8 bases map to TRBD1. CDR3 length: 15 amino acids. Germline V lookup: CDR1 SGHRS, CDR2 YFSETQ. V lost 4 bases, J lost 4 bases, and 6 bases stayed unmatched. For the CDR3, the DNA is TGCGCCAGCAGCCTCGATACAGGGGGTAATGAAAAACTGTTTTTT. Translation: CASSLDTGGNEKLFF.

In this sample, this clone turned up once. This sequence joins TRBV24-1 and TRBJ2-1, with 7 bases identical to TRBD1. This CDR3 is built from 15 residues. Germline values: CDR1 KGHDR, CDR2 SFDVKD. Losses at the gene ends were 3 bases for V and 2 bases for J; bases not matched to a gene: 3. Here the CDR3 reads CATSDHRGTYNEQFF. The CDR3 bases are TGTGCCACCAGTGATCACAGGGGTACCTACAATGAGCAGTTCTTC.

The chain joins TRBV5-1 to TRBJ2-1, with TRBD2 identical over 9 bases. V lost 6 bases and J lost 0; bases outside the gene matches: 10. This CDR3 region has 17 residues. Germline loops: CDR1 SGHRS, CDR2 YFSETQ. The CDR3 nucleotides are TGCGCCAGCACCTTAGGAGCGGGGGGAAGCTCCTACAATGAGCAGTTCTTC. Protein sequence: CASTLGAGGSSYNEQFF.

The chain combines TRBV19 with TRBJ1-3; 8 bases agree with TRBD1. CDR3 length equals 17 residues. Germline CDR1 and CDR2: LNHDA and SQIVND (reference sequence). V shed 5 bases, J shed 0 bases, and the junction held 9 bases outside the gene matches. CDR3 in amino acids: CASSATRQGRSGNTIYF. DNA for the CDR3: TGTGCCAGTAGTGCCACCCGACAGGGGCGCTCTGGAAACACCATATATTTT.

This rearrangement joins TRBV27 to TRBJ2-1; 7 nucleotides align to TRBD2. CDR3 length: 15 amino acids. V was pared by 8 bases and J by 10 bases, with 17 bases of the junction left unmatched. Per the germline V gene, CDR1 is MNHEY and CDR2 is SMNVEV (reference sequence). The CDR3 is CASFERQGLGGEQFF. Written as DNA, the CDR3 is TGTGCCAGCTTCGAACGCCAGGGTCTGGGGGGGGAGCAGTTCTTC.

This chain joins TRBV28 and TRBJ1-4; 9 bases map to TRBD1. J was trimmed by 8 bases and V by 4 bases; bases with no gene match: 8. The CDR3 runs to 15 residues. Germline values: CDR1 MDHEN, CDR2 SYDVKM. The CDR3 nucleotides are TGTGCCAGCAGTTCCCCCGGGACAGGGAACGAAAAACTGTTTTTT. Amino acids: CASSSPGTGNEKLFF.

This chain uses TRBV12-3 or TRBV12-4 with TRBJ2-7; the match to TRBD2 covers 9 bases. V gave up 6 bases and J gave up 7 bases; unmatched junction bases: 7. The CDR3 length is 13 residues. The CDR3 DNA reads as TGTGCCAGCAGAATAGCGGGGGCGGAAGAGCAGTACTTC. Translated, it gives CASRIAGAEEQYF.

The chain joins TRBV11-3 to TRBJ2-7, with TRBD1 matching 9 bases. CDR3 length: 14 amino acids. V shed 4 bases, J shed 4 bases, and the junction held 5 bases outside the gene matches. The germline V gene has CDR1 SGHNT and CDR2 YENEEA. CDR3 coding DNA: TGTGCCAGCAGCTCCGGGACAGGGAGTTACGAGCAGTACTTC. Translating gives CASSSGTGSYEQYF.

The chain employs TRBV6-5 and TRBJ2-1, with 14 positions matching TRBD2. Losses at the gene ends were 3 bases for V and 8 bases for J; bases not matched to a gene: 6. The length of the CDR3 is 16 residues. CDR1 MNHEY and CDR2 SVGAGI come from the germline V gene. The CDR3 loop reads CASSYMGTSGGYEQFF. The CDR3 DNA reads as TGTGCCAGCAGTTATATGGGGACTAGCGGGGGCTATGAGCAGTTCTTC.

The chain uses TRBV5-6 and TRBJ1-1; 7 nucleotides match TRBD1. With V trimmed by 0 bases and J by 5 bases, 10 bases remained unmatched. This CDR3 has 16 amino acids. From germline, CDR1 is SGHDT and CDR2 YYEEEE. CDR3 sequence: CASSLDPTGKRTEAFF. The CDR3 coding sequence is TGTGCCAGCAGCTTGGATCCGACAGGGAAGAGGACTGAAGCTTTCTTT.

V usage is TRBV7-2 and J usage is TRBJ1-6; TRBD1 matches 7 bases. Trimming removed 3 bases from V and 7 bases from J; junction bases left unmatched: 9. The CDR3 has 16 residues. Germline values: CDR1 SGHTA, CDR2 FQGNSA. CDR3 in DNA: TGTGCCAGCAGCTTGCTACCGGGACAGCTCAATTCACCCCTCCACTTT. This gives the protein CASSLLPGQLNSPLHF.

About this clone: Different DNA sequences within this sample yield the same CDR3. This sequence joins TRBV9 and TRBJ1-1; D gene unclear. Between the trimmed V and J ends, which lost 0 bases and 0 bases, there was a span of 6 bases. The CDR3 covers 14 residues. Per the germline V gene, CDR1 is SGDLS and CDR2 is YYNGEE. Written as DNA, the CDR3 is TGTGCCAGCAGCGTAGAGCCGGTGAACACTGAAGCTTTCTTT. This gives the protein CASSVEPVNTEAFF.

V usage is TRBV24-1 and J usage is TRBJ2-5; no firm D call. This CDR3 has 15 residues. Germline CDR1 reads KGHDR; CDR2 reads SFDVKD. V lost 5 bases to trimming and J lost 2 bases, with 14 bases between them. The CDR3 is CATSAAGQAQETQYF. CDR3 DNA: TGTGCCACCAGTGCCGCTGGGCAGGCTCAAGAGACCCAGTACTTC.

This clone has just one count. This chain joins TRBV2 and TRBJ1-4; tentatively, D is TRBD1 (5 bases). This CDR3 is built from 15 residues. Germline values: CDR1 SNHLY, CDR2 FYNNEI. V lost 6 bases to trimming and J lost 8 bases, with 19 bases between them. The CDR3 loop reads CASSPRQGRYEKLFF. The CDR3 DNA follows: TGTGCCAGCAGCCCGCGGCAGGGAAGGTACGAAAAACTGTTTTTT.

The rearrangement uses TRBV29-1 and TRBJ2-7; 9 bases line up with TRBD1. Germline V gives CDR1 SQVTM, CDR2 ANQGSEA. J lost 2 bases, V lost 7 bases, and 12 bases had no gene match. The CDR3 length is 15 residues. This CDR3 is CSARLQTGGAYEQYF. The CDR3 DNA sequence: TGCAGCGCTCGACTACAGACAGGGGGGGCCTACGAGCAGTACTTC.

V usage is TRBV14 and J usage is TRBJ1-5, with a possible D match to TRBD1 (6 bases). The CDR3 spans 19 residues. Trimming cost V 0 bases and J 1 base, with 19 bases left between them. Germline CDR1 and CDR2: SGHDN and FVKESK. Written as DNA, the CDR3 is TGTGCCAGCAGCCAAGATCCCAGAGGGGGAATTAGGAGCAATCAGCCCCAGCATTTT. It yields the protein CASSQDPRGGIRSNQPQHF. Drawing the rest from reference TRBV14 and TRBJ1-5, the complete variable domain is EAGVTQFPSHSVIEKGQTVTLRCDPISGHDNLYWYRRVMGKEIKFLLHFVKESKQDESGMPNNRFLAERTGGTYSTLKVQPAELEDSGVYFCASSQDPRGGIRSNQPQHFGDGTRLSIL.

This chain links TRBV2 with TRBJ1-6, with 8 positions matching TRBD1. Germline V gives CDR1 SNHLY, CDR2 FYNNEI. V trimming: 6 bases; J trimming: 9 bases; junction bases outside the gene matches: 7. This CDR3 contains 14 residues. This CDR3 reads CASRAGQGSSPLHF. CDR3 in DNA: TGTGCCAGCAGAGCCGGACAGGGTAGTTCACCCCTCCACTTT.

This clone appeared a few times. The rearrangement links TRBV3-1 (or the pseudogene TRBV3-2) to TRBJ2-1, with 7 positions matching TRBD1. This CDR3 is built from 13 residues. Germline CDR1 is LGHDT and CDR2 is YNNKEL (reference sequence). V shed 3 bases, J shed 14 bases, and the junction held 10 bases outside the gene matches. CDR3 region: CASSQGETGSKFF. CDR3 in DNA: TGTGCCAGCAGCCAGGGGGAGACAGGGTCGAAGTTCTTC.

The rearrangement joins TRBV28 to TRBJ2-2, with 10 bases that match TRBD1. The germline gives CDR1 MDHEN, CDR2 SYDVKM. V shed 7 bases and J 4 bases; nucleotides not matched to a gene: 12. This CDR3 is built from 17 residues. Here the CDR3 reads CASTTTQGQGSTGELFF. The CDR3 DNA follows: TGTGCCAGCACCACAACCCAGGGACAGGGGAGCACCGGGGAGCTGTTTTTT.

The CDR3 sequence is CATSDKNEGQDYGYTF. DNA of the CDR3: TGTGCCACCAGTGACAAAAATGAGGGACAGGATTATGGCTACACCTTC. This chain uses TRBV24-1 with TRBJ1-2, with 8 bases lining up with TRBD1. V trimming: 4 bases; J trimming: 5 bases; junction bases outside the gene matches: 11. The CDR3 runs 16 residues. The germline CDR1 and CDR2 sequences are KGHDR and SFDVKD.

Only one count was recorded for this clone. This sequence joins TRBV11-3 and TRBJ1-2; D uncertain. V was pared by 2 bases and J by 4 bases, with 14 bases between. CDR1 and CDR2 (germline): SGHNT, YENEEA. The CDR3 has 15 residues. The CDR3 here is CASSLRGSTVYGYTF. DNA of the CDR3: TGTGCCAGCAGCTTACGGGGTTCCACCGTCTATGGCTACACCTTC. Variable domain in full (rest from reference TRBV11-3 and TRBJ1-2): EAGVVQSPRYKIIEKKQPVAFWCNPISGHNTLYWYLQNLGQGPELLIRYENEEAVDDSQLPKDRFSAERLKGVDSTLKIQPAELGDSAVYLCASSLRGSTVYGYTFGSGTRLTVV.

This clone was detected only once. This sequence joins TRBV5-8 and TRBJ2-3; D may be TRBD2 (6 bases). There are 16 residues in the CDR3. V was trimmed by 3 bases and J by 4 bases, leaving 18 bases between them. CDR1 is SGHTS, CDR2 YDEGEE, per germline. CDR3 nucleotide sequence: TGTGCCAGCAGCTCCTCTGGGGGGACGATAGCAGATACGCAGTATTTT. It translates to CASSSSGGTIADTQYF.

V usage is TRBV6-5 and J usage is TRBJ1-2; no definite D call. There are 13 residues in the CDR3. From germline, CDR1 is MNHEY and CDR2 SVGAGI. Trimming cost V 6 bases and J 3 bases, with 11 bases left between them. The CDR3 protein is CASRLTGDYGYTF. As DNA, the CDR3 is TGTGCCAGCAGACTCACCGGGGACTATGGCTACACCTTC.

This chain joins TRBV4-1 and TRBJ2-1; 10 positions match TRBD1. Germline values: CDR1 MGHRA, CDR2 YSYEKL. V dropped 0 bases and J dropped 7; count of bases not matched to a gene: 6. This CDR3 comprises 16 residues. The CDR3 sequence is CASSQDGQGGGNEQFF. The CDR3 coding sequence is TGCGCCAGCAGCCAAGATGGACAGGGGGGGGGAAATGAGCAGTTCTTC.

The CDR3 sequence: CASSAPKGQGNYEQYF. The CDR3 bases are TGCGCCAGCAGCGCCCCCAAGGGACAGGGTAATTACGAGCAGTACTTC. J is TRBJ2-7 and V is TRBV4-1; TRBD1 agrees at 9 bases. The germline CDR1 and CDR2 sequences are MGHRA and YSYEKL. The CDR3 totals 16 residues. The V gene end was trimmed by 5 bases and the J gene end by 4 bases; junction bases not matched to a gene: 12.